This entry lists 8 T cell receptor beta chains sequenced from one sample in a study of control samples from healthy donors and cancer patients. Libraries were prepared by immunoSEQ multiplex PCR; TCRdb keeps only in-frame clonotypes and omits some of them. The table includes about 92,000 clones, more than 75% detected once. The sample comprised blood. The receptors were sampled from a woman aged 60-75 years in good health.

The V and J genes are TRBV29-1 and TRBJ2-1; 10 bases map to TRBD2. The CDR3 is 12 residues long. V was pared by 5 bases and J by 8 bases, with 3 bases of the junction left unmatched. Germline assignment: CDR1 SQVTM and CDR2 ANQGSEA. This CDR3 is CSVSSGRHEQFF. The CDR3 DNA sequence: TGCAGCGTTTCTAGCGGGAGACATGAGCAGTTCTTC.

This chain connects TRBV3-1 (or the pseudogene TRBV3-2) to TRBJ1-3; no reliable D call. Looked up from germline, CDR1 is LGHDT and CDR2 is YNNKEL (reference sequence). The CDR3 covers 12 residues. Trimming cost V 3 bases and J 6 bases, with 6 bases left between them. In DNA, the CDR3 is TGTGCCAGCAGCCAGAGGGAAAACACCATATATTTT. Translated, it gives CASSQRENTIYF.

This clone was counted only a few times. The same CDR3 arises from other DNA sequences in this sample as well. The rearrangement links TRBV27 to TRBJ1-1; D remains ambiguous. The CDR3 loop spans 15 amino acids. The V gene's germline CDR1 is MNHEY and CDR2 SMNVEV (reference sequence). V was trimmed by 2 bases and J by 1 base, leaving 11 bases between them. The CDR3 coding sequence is TGTGCCAGCAGTTTAAAAAGAGGTACGAACACTGAAGCTTTCTTT. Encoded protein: CASSLKRGTNTEAFF.

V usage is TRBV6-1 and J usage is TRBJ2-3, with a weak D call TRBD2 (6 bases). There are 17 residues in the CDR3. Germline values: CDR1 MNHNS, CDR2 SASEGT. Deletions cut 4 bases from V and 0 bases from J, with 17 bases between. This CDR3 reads CASSGLAQFTSTDTQYF. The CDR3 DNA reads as TGTGCCAGCAGTGGCCTAGCGCAATTTACTAGCACAGATACGCAGTATTTT.

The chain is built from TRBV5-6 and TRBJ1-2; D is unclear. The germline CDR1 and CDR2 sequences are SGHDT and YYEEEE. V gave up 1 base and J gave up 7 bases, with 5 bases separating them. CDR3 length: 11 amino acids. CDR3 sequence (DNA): TGTGCCAGCAGCTTGTCGGTTGGCTACACCTTC. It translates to CASSLSVGYTF. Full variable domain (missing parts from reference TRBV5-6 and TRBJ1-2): DAGVTQSPTHLIKTRGQQVTLRCSPKSGHDTVSWYQQALGQGPQFIFQYYEEEERQRGNFPDRFSGHQFPNYSSELNVNALLLGDSALYLCASSLSVGYTFGSGTRLTVV.

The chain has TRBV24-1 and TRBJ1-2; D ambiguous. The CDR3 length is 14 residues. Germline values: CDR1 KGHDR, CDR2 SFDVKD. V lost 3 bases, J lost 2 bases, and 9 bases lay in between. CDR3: CATSDIDINYGYTF. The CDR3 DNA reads TGTGCCACCAGTGATATTGACATAAACTATGGCTACACCTTC.

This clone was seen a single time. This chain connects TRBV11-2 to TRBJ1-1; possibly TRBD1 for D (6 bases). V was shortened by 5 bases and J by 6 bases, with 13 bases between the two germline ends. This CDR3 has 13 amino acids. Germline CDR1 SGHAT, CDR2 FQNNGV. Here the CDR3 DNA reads TGTGCCAGCAGCACCAGAGGGGGTTCTGAAGCTTTCTTT. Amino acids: CASSTRGGSEAFF.

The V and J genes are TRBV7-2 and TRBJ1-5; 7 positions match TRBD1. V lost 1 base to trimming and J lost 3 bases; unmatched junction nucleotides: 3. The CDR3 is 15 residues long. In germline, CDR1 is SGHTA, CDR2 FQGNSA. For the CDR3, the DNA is TGTGCCAGCAGCTTAGAAACAGGGGACAATCAGCCCCAGCATTTT. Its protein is CASSLETGDNQPQHF. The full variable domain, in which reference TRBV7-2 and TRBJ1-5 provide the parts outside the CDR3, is GAGVSQSPSNKVTEKGKDVELRCDPISGHTALYWYRQSLGQGLEFLIYFQGNSAPDKSGLPSDRFSAERTGGSVSTLTIQRTQQEDSAVYLCASSLETGDNQPQHFGDGTRLSIL.